This TCR beta chain was found in a study of tumor-infiltrating lymphocytes in localized non-small cell lung cancer. Per germline, CDR1 SGHTA and CDR2 FQGNSA. The CDR3 extends over 16 amino acids. Trimming removed 5 bases from V and 6 bases from J; junction bases left unmatched: 11. Findings of the study overall: Not all patients were TCR sequenced, owing to tissue quantity.

Using immunoSEQ multiplex PCR, the repertoire was profiled, and TCRdb retains in-frame clones only, with some absent. The sample has fewer than 20,000 clones; around 75% are singletons. A word on this clone: Antigen: not known.

V usage is TRBV7-2 and J usage is TRBJ2-2, with TRBD1 identical over 8 bases. The sample comprised lung tumor tissue. This sequence originates from a human donor with non-small cell lung cancer. CDR3 bases: TGTGCCAGCAGCCTCAGCCCCCCAGGGGGCCCCGGGGAGCTGTTTTTT. This gives the protein CASSLSPPGGPGELFF.